This T cell receptor beta chain emerged from a study of blood T cells in healthy people across ages (dated by TCRdb to 2014 to 2015). About the study as a whole: In model experiments, template switching captured roughly one uniquely barcoded TCR beta cDNA molecule for every two T cells. Using deep sequencing normalized with unique cDNA molecular identifiers, the study measured how TCR beta repertoire diversity changes with age. The donors were divided into four age groups: young (average about 16 years), middle-aged (approximately 41), aged (approximately 62) and long-lived (around 87). To avoid experimental bias, donors of different ages were randomly spread across the sequencing lanes. For two donors (one aged 18 to 30 and one aged 80 or older), the study analyzed two additional independent replicas of 1 million unique cDNA reads from the same blood draw. What the study reported, not specific to this receptor: Because profiling used bulk unsorted PBMCs, naive and antigen-experienced compartments could not be compared conclusively. Observed TCR beta diversity correlated strongly with the percentage of naive T cells measured by flow cytometry. Observed TCR beta diversity per million T cells fell roughly linearly with age, and a significant reduction was already apparent by age about 36. Because donor CMV infection status was unknown, age-related changes in expanded clonotypes were potentially confounded. Estimates of total diversity based on one million sequenced T cells were considered lower bounds and underestimates. The long-lived group showed more naive CD4+ T cells, fewer expanded clones and increased TCR diversity than the aged group, suggesting age selection.

The method behind the library was 5' RACE. Sequencing relied on an Illumina HiSeq 2500. A second roughly 7 to 11 cycle PCR used a sample-barcoded 5' primer and a J-beta primer mix. Each TCR beta cDNA molecule received a unique molecular identifier from a template-switch 5' adaptor carrying 12 random nucleotides. Each sample yielded at least 3 million CDR3-containing paired-end reads. First-strand cDNA was synthesized from all RNA with the Mint cDNA synthesis kit, primed by a TRBC-specific oligonucleotide. All cDNA was treated with uracil-DNA glycosylase and then went through a first 18-cycle PCR with the universal primers M1SS and BC2_uni_R. As for the original processing: For normalization, 1 million high-quality reads were randomly selected from each sample, with every read carrying a distinct molecular identifier. Reads with shared molecular identifiers were discarded instead of being binned into consensus sequences. MiTCR, run with a Q25 quality threshold and the strictest error-elimination algorithm, handled CDR3 identification, clonotype clustering and error correction. A nonparametric unseen species model with Euler transformation was used to estimate lower-bound total TCR beta diversity. TCRdb reanalyzed the raw reads on its own, using fastp at Q25 for trimming and MiXCR for clone calling, and kept in-frame beta chains. All rows with the same CDR3 protein become a single entry with the most common DNA and genes. What appears here as the V and J calls and clone size reflects TCRdb's work, not the paper's. The sample data list around 710,000 distinct CDR3 sequences, and roughly 47% of these were observed just once. 20% to 25% of the sample is taken by the ten largest.

Looking up the germline V gene yields CDR1 SGDLS and CDR2 YYNGEE. The CDR3 covers 14 residues, taking in both the cysteine and the phenylalanine. The retained sequence is limited to the CDR3, 42 bases, with the frame set at the first base. Donors were a few dozen systemically healthy Caucasian individuals from Russia aged roughly 6 to 95 years. Each donor gave approximately 9.4 milliliters of peripheral blood, drawn into EDTA-treated Vacutainer tubes. Ficoll-Paque density-gradient centrifugation was used to isolate PBMCs, with at least 6.5 million per sample. Trizol reagent was used to extract total RNA from PBMCs, with at least 6 micrograms per sample. Naive CD45RAhigh/CD27high T cell percentages were measured by flow cytometry on a PBMC aliquot from every donor. In its sample, this clonotype was seen a few times. Its antigen is not yet known. No much larger clone is present one base from it, and per-base qualities are unavailable.

The TCR sequence derives from a woman aged 55-69 years in good health. The sample was blood. The sequence is built from TRBV9 and TRBJ2-1; a tentative D match to TRBD2 spans 5 bases. The DNA end is a closer match to TRBJ2-7, so the J assignment may be wrong. This receptor has the CDR3 CASSVASTYNEQYF. The base sequence is TGTGCCAGCAGCGTGGCTAGCACCTACAATGAGCAGTACTTC.